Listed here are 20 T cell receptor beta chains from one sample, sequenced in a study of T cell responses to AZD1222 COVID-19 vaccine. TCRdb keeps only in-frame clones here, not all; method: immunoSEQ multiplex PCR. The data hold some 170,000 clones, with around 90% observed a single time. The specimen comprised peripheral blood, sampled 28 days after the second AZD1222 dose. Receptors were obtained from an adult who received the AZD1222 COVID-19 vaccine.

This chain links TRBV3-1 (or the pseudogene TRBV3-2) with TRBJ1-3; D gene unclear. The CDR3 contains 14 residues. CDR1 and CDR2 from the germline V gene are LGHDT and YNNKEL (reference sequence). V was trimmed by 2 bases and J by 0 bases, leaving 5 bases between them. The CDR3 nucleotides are TGTGCCAGCAGCCAATTGAGCTCTGGAAACACCATATATTTT. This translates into CASSQLSSGNTIYF.

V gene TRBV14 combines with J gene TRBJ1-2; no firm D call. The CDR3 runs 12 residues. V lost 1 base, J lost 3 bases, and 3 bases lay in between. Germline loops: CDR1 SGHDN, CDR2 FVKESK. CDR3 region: CASSQGHYGYTF. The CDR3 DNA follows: TGTGCCAGCAGCCAAGGTCACTATGGCTACACCTTC.

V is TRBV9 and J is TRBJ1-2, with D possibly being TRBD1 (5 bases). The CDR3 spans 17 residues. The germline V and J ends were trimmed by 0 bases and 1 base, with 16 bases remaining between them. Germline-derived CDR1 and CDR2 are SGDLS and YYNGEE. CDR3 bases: TGTGCCAGCAGCGTAGGGGTGGAAGGGGCCTTTAACTATGGCTACACCTTC. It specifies CASSVGVEGAFNYGYTF.

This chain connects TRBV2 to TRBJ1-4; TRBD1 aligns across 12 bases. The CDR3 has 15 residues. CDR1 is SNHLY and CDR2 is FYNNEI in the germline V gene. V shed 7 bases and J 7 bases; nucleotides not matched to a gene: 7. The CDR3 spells CASNWEGQGAEKLFF. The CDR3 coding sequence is TGTGCCAGCAACTGGGAGGGACAGGGGGCTGAAAAACTGTTTTTT.

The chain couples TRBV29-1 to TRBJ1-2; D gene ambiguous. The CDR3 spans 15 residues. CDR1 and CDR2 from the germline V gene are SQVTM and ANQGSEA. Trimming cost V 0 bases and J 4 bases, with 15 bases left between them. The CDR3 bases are TGCAGCGTTGAAGATATATGGCGGGGTGGCTATGGCTACACCTTC. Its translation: CSVEDIWRGGYGYTF.

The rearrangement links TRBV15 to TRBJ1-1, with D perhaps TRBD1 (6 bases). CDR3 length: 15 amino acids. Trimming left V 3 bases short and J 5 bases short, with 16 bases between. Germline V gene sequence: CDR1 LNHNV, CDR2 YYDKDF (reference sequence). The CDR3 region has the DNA TGTGCCACCAGCAGCGAACAGGGCGGAGGGACTGAAGCTTTCTTT. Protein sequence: CATSSEQGGGTEAFF.

The CDR3: CASSLGLGETQYF. The CDR3 nucleotides read TGTGCCAGCAGCTTGGGCCTAGGGGAGACCCAGTACTTC. The chain uses TRBV5-6 and TRBJ2-5, with D unresolved. The CDR3 is 13 amino acids. V was clipped by 0 bases and J by 5 bases, with 8 bases between them. Germline CDR1 reads SGHDT; CDR2 reads YYEEEE.

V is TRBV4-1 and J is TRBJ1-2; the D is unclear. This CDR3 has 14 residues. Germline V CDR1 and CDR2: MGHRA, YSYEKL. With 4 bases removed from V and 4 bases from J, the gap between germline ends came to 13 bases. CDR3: CASSPQQGSYGYTF. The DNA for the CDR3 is TGCGCCAGCAGCCCCCAACAAGGGAGCTATGGCTACACCTTC.

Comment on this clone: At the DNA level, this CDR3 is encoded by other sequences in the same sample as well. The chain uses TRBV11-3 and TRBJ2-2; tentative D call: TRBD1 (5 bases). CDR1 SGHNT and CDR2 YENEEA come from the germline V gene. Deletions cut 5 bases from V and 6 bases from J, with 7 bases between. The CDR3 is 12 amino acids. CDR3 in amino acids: CASSLGAGELFF. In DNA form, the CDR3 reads TGTGCCAGCAGCCTAGGGGCCGGGGAGCTGTTTTTT.

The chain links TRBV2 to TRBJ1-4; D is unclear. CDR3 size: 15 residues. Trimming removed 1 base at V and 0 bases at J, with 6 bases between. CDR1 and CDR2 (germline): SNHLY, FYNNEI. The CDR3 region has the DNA TGTGCCAGCAGTGAAGGGCGGGCAACTAATGAAAAACTGTTTTTT. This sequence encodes CASSEGRATNEKLFF.

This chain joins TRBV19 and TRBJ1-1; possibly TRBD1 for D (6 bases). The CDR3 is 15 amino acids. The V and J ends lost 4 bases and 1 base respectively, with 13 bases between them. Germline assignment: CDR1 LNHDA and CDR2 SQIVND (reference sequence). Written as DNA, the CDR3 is TGTGCCAGTAGTACCCCGGGACACCCGAACACTGAAGCTTTCTTT. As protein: CASSTPGHPNTEAFF.

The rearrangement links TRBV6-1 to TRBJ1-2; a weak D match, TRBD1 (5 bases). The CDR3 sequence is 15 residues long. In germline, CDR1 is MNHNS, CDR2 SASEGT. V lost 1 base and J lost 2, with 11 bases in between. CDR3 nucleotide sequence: TGTGCCAGCAGTGAAGGGGGGGGAGGGAACTATGGCTACACCTTC. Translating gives CASSEGGGGNYGYTF.

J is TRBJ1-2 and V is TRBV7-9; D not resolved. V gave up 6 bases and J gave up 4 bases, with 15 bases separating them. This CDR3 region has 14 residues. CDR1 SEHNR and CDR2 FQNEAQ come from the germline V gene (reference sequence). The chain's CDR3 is CASSSGRGSYGYTF. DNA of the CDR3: TGTGCCAGCAGTTCTGGGCGAGGGAGCTATGGCTACACCTTC.

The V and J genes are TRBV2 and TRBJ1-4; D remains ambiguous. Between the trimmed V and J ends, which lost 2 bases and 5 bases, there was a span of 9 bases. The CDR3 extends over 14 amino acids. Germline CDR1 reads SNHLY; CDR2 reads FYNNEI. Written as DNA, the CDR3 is TGTGCCAGCAGTGAAATGCTCCCCAATGAAAAACTGTTTTTT. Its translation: CASSEMLPNEKLFF.

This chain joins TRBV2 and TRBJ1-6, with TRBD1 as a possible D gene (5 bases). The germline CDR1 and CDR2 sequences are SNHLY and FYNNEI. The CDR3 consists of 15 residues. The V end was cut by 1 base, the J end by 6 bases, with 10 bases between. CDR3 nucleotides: TGTGCCAGCAGTGAAGAGGCAGGGACTAATTCACCCCTCCACTTT. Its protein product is CASSEEAGTNSPLHF.

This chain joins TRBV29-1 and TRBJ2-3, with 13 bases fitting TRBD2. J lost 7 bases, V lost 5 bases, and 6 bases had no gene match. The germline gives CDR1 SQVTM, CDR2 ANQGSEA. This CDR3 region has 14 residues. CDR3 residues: CSVKTSGGTNTQYF. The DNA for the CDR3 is TGCAGCGTTAAGACTAGCGGGGGGACAAATACGCAGTATTTT.

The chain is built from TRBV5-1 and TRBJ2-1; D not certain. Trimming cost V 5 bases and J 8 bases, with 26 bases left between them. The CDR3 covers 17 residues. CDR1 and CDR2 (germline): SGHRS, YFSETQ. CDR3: CASSLLLISTSLDEQFF. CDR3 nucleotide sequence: TGCGCCAGCAGTTTGCTCCTTATATCGACGAGTTTAGATGAGCAGTTCTTC. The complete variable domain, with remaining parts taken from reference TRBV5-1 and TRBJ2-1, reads KAGVTQTPRYLIKTRGQQVTLSCSPISGHRSVSWYQQTPGQGLQFLFEYFSETQRNKGNFPGRFSGRQFSNSRSEMNVSTLELGDSALYLCASSLLLISTSLDEQFFGPGTRLTVL.

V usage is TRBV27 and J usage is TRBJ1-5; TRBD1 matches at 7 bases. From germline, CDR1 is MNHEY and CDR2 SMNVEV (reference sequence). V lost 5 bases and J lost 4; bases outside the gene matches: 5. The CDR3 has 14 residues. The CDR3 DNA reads TGTGCCAGCAGTGCTCGACAGGGAAATCAGCCCCAGCATTTT. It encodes CASSARQGNQPQHF.

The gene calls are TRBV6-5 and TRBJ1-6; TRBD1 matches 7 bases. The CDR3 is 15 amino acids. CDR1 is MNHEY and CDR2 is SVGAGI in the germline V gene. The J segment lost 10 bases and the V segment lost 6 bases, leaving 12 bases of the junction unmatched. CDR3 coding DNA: TGTGCCAGCAGGCTAGGGGGCTGGGGACAATCACCCCTCCACTTT. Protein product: CASRLGGWGQSPLHF.

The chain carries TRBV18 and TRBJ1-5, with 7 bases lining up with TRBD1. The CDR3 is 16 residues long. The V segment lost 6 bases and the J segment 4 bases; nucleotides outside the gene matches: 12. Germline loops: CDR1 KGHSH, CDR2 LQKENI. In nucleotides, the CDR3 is TGTGCCAGCTCCCACACAGGGGATGAGGGGAATCAGCCCCAGCATTTT. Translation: CASSHTGDEGNQPQHF.